Listed below are T cell receptor beta chains from one sample, sequenced in a study of control samples from healthy donors and cancer patients. The method was immunoSEQ multiplex PCR; TCRdb's version includes in-frame clones alone and lacks a portion of them. The table records about 250,000 clones, about four fifths of them present only once. The sequenced material came from PBMCs. The receptors were gathered from an older woman with lung cancer. The CDR3 runs from the conserved cysteine through the conserved F or W. Each record gives: clone size, D gene, J gene, V gene, CDR3 DNA, CDR3 protein. D genes are given only for firm matches. A clone size is listed for some rows: how often the clone was seen (once, few, many), or a class if it is expanded.

NA | TRBD2 | TRBJ2-3 | TRBV28 | TGTGCCAGCAGTTCGGGGGGGAGCACAGATACGCAGTATTTT | CASSSGGSTDTQYF
NA | TRBD1 | TRBJ1-5 | TRBV5-1 | TGCGCCAGCAGCACGGACAGGGACCAGCCCCAGCATTTT | CASSTDRDQPQHF
few | NA | TRBJ1-5 | TRBV9 | TGTGCCAGCAGCGTAGATGGGGCCAATCAGCCCCAGCATTTT | CASSVDGANQPQHF
NA | NA | TRBJ2-3 | TRBV30 | TGTGCCTGGAGTGTATCTGGGGATACGCAGTATTTT | CAWSVSGDTQYF
NA | NA | TRBJ2-7 | TRBV5-1 | TGCGCCAGCAGCTTGGGTGCTACAGATCCGTACTTC | CASSLGATDPYF
NA | NA | TRBJ2-7 | TRBV10-3 | TGTGCCATCACTCGAGGTGAGGAGGGCTCCTACGAGCAGTACTTC | CAITRGEEGSYEQYF
many | NA | TRBJ1-4 | TRBV2 | TGTGCCAGCGGCAGGGCCTTCGGTGAAAAACTGTTTTTT | CASGRAFGEKLFF
NA | TRBD2 | TRBJ2-1 | TRBV3-1/TRBV3-2 | TGTGCCAGCAGCCAAGTCGGCGGAGCGGGAAGCAATGAGCAGTTCTTC | CASSQVGGAGSNEQFF
NA | NA | TRBJ1-6 | TRBV5-1 | TGCGCCAGCAGCTTGGGGCTGCAGGATAATTCACCCCTCCACTTT | CASSLGLQDNSPLHF
few | NA | TRBJ2-1 | TRBV27 | TGTGCCAGCACCCCCTGGGGGGTCTCTGGGAATGAGCAGTTCTTC | CASTPWGVSGNEQFF
NA | NA | TRBJ2-7 | TRBV7-9 | TGTGCCAGCAGCCGTAACAGGGAGCCCACCTACGAGCAGTACTTC | CASSRNREPTYEQYF
NA | TRBD2 | TRBJ2-3 | TRBV2 | TGTGCCAGCAGTGGACTAGCGGGGGGAGATACGCAGTATTTT | CASSGLAGGDTQYF
NA | NA | TRBJ1-5 | TRBV7-8 | TGTGCCAGCAGCTCGACGGGGGCAGCTAATCAGCCCCAGCATTTT | CASSSTGAANQPQHF
NA | TRBD1 | TRBJ2-4 | TRBV11-2 | TGTGCCAGCAGCCTACAGGGGTCCCTAGCCAAAAACATTCAGTACTTC | CASSLQGSLAKNIQYF
NA | NA | TRBJ1-5 | TRBV19 | TGTGCCAGTAGTATAGGAAGGGCGGCGCAGCCCCAGCATTTT | CASSIGRAAQPQHF
once | NA | TRBJ2-7 | TRBV19 | TGTGCCAGTAGTCCCAACTCAGGGGGAGGCTACGAGCAGTACTTC | CASSPNSGGGYEQYF
few | NA | TRBJ1-5 | TRBV27 | TGTGCCAGCAGGGACGATAGCAATCAGCCCCAGCATTTT | CASRDDSNQPQHF
NA | TRBD1 | TRBJ2-3 | TRBV9 | TGTGCCAGCAGTCCAGCGACAGGGACCACAGATACGCAGTATTTT | CASSPATGTTDTQYF
NA | NA | TRBJ1-5 | TRBV6-2/TRBV6-3 | TGTGCCAGCAGTCGGACGGCTAGCAATCAGCCCCAGCATTTT | CASSRTASNQPQHF
NA | NA | TRBJ1-1 | TRBV19 | TGTGCCAGTAGTCCACTGGACCGCCCCGAAGCTTTCTTT | CASSPLDRPEAFF
once | NA | TRBJ2-7 | TRBV18 | TGTGCCAGCTCACCATGGGGGGGCAGGGGCTACGAGCAGTACTTC | CASSPWGGRGYEQYF